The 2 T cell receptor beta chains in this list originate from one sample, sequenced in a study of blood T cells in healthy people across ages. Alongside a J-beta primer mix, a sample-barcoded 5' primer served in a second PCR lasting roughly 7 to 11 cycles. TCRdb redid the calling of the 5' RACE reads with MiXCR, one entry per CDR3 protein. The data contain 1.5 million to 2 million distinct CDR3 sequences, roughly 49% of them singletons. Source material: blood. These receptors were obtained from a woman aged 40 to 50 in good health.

In DNA, the CDR3 is TGCAGTGCTGGGTTCGGGACAGGGCAATCACCCCTCCACTTT. Its translation is CSAGFGTGQSPLHF. The chain couples TRBV20-1 to TRBJ1-6, with 9 bases lining up with TRBD1. The CDR3 length is 14 residues. V was clipped by 5 bases and J by 10 bases; unmatched bases: 9. The germline CDR1 and CDR2 sequences are DFQATT and SNEGSKA (reference sequence).

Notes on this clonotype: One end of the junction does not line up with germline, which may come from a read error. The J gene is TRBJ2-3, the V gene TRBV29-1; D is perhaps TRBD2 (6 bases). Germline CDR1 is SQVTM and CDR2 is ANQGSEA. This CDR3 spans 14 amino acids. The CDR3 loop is CSVGQGGSTDTQYF. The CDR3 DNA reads TGCAGCGTCGGTCAGGGAGGAAGCACAGACACGCAGTATTTT.